These T cell receptor beta chains were read from a single sample in a study of T cells in localized non-small cell lung cancer. Data came from immunoSEQ multiplex PCR; TCRdb stores just in-frame clones and leaves some out. The data contain just over 70,000 clones, roughly nine tenths of them singletons. The sequenced sample was peripheral blood, obtained before any cancer treatment. These receptors all stem from a male donor at least 60 years old with stage III squamous cell lung carcinoma. The CDR3 runs from the conserved cysteine through the conserved F or W. Fields, in order: V gene, clone size, D gene, J gene, CDR3 DNA, CDR3 protein. The D gene is left open where the match is weak. Clone size is stated in some rows and not others, as once, few, many or a class when expanded.

v_gene: TRBV6-1
abundance: .
d_gene: TRBD1
j_gene: TRBJ1-2
CDR3nt: TGTGCCAGCAGCGCGTTAGTGACAGGGGACTATGGCTACACCTTC
CDR3aa: CASSALVTGDYGYTF

v_gene: TRBV7-2
abundance: .
d_gene: .
j_gene: TRBJ2-3
CDR3nt: TGTGCCAGCAACAAACAAAGGGGGGTTTACTCGGATACGCAGTATTTT
CDR3aa: CASNKQRGVYSDTQYF

v_gene: TRBV10-3
abundance: .
d_gene: TRBD1
j_gene: TRBJ1-2
CDR3nt: TGTGCCATCAGCAACAGGGGATCCGACTATGGCTACACCTTC
CDR3aa: CAISNRGSDYGYTF

v_gene: TRBV5-1
abundance: .
d_gene: .
j_gene: TRBJ1-4
CDR3nt: TGCGCCAGCAGCCCTCGGGGGGCGGGAAAAGAAAAACTGTTTTTT
CDR3aa: CASSPRGAGKEKLFF

v_gene: TRBV5-1
abundance: .
d_gene: .
j_gene: TRBJ1-1
CDR3nt: TGCGCCAGCAGCCCCCCCAATCGGGCCACTGAAGTTTTCTTT
CDR3aa: CASSPPNRATEVFF

v_gene: TRBV20-1
abundance: .
d_gene: .
j_gene: TRBJ1-4
CDR3nt: TGCAGTCCCCTTTCCGAAAAACTGTTTTTT
CDR3aa: CSPLSEKLFF

v_gene: TRBV19
abundance: .
d_gene: TRBD1
j_gene: TRBJ1-6
CDR3nt: TGTGCCAGTAGTGATATGCGACAGGGGTTACCCTCACCCCTCCACTTT
CDR3aa: CASSDMRQGLPSPLHF

v_gene: TRBV18
abundance: .
d_gene: .
j_gene: TRBJ2-2
CDR3nt: TGTGCCAGCTCACCTAAGGGGTTCACCGGGGAGCTGTTTTTT
CDR3aa: CASSPKGFTGELFF

v_gene: TRBV10-3
abundance: .
d_gene: .
j_gene: TRBJ1-4
CDR3nt: TGTGCCATCAGTTCAAACCGGGACACGGACGAAAAACTGTTTTTT
CDR3aa: CAISSNRDTDEKLFF

v_gene: TRBV11-2
abundance: .
d_gene: TRBD1
j_gene: TRBJ2-7
CDR3nt: TGTGCCAGCAGTCAGGGGGTCGGGGCCGCCTACGAGCAGTACTTC
CDR3aa: CASSQGVGAAYEQYF

v_gene: TRBV5-1
abundance: .
d_gene: .
j_gene: TRBJ2-2
CDR3nt: TGCGCCAGCAGCTTGGCCGGGACGGTTAACACCGGGGAGCTGTTTTTT
CDR3aa: CASSLAGTVNTGELFF

v_gene: TRBV9
abundance: .
d_gene: .
j_gene: TRBJ1-2
CDR3nt: TGTGCCAGCACCCGGACGGACGGGAATGGCTACACCTTC
CDR3aa: CASTRTDGNGYTF

v_gene: TRBV6-5
abundance: .
d_gene: .
j_gene: TRBJ2-3
CDR3nt: TGTGCCAGCAGTTACTCGGGTATTCGAAGCACAGATACGCAGTATTTT
CDR3aa: CASSYSGIRSTDTQYF

v_gene: TRBV19
abundance: once
d_gene: .
j_gene: TRBJ2-4
CDR3nt: TGTGCCAGTAGACAGAATGCCAAAAACATTCAGTACTTC
CDR3aa: CASRQNAKNIQYF

v_gene: TRBV6-4
abundance: .
d_gene: .
j_gene: TRBJ2-6
CDR3nt: TGTGCCAGCAGTGACTCGTACGCTGGGGCCAACGTCCTGACTTTC
CDR3aa: CASSDSYAGANVLTF

v_gene: TRBV5-1
abundance: .
d_gene: .
j_gene: TRBJ2-5
CDR3nt: TGCGCCAGCAGCCTCATGGAGACCCAGTACTTC
CDR3aa: CASSLMETQYF

v_gene: TRBV9
abundance: .
d_gene: TRBD1
j_gene: TRBJ1-6
CDR3nt: TGTGCCAGCAGCTTGGGACAGGGTGGCTCACCCCTCCACTTT
CDR3aa: CASSLGQGGSPLHF

v_gene: TRBV6-6
abundance: .
d_gene: .
j_gene: TRBJ2-5
CDR3nt: TGTGCCAGCACCCTTAAAGAGACCCAGTACTTC
CDR3aa: CASTLKETQYF

v_gene: TRBV30
abundance: .
d_gene: .
j_gene: TRBJ1-6
CDR3nt: TGTGCCTGGAGTGGCTTCGGGGTGGATTCACCCCTCCACTTT
CDR3aa: CAWSGFGVDSPLHF

v_gene: TRBV11-2
abundance: .
d_gene: .
j_gene: TRBJ2-5
CDR3nt: TGTGCCAGCAGCTATGGACCTTCGCTCTTGGAGACCCAGTACTTC
CDR3aa: CASSYGPSLLETQYF

v_gene: TRBV5-5
abundance: .
d_gene: .
j_gene: TRBJ2-1
CDR3nt: TGTGCCAGCAGCCCCCGGGGGCAGGTTAGCTCCTACAATGAGCAGTTCTTC
CDR3aa: CASSPRGQVSSYNEQFF

v_gene: TRBV7-9
abundance: .
d_gene: .
j_gene: TRBJ1-1
CDR3nt: TGTGCCAGCAGCTTTCAAGGCCCAAACACTGAAGCTTTCTTT
CDR3aa: CASSFQGPNTEAFF

v_gene: TRBV7-8
abundance: once
d_gene: .
j_gene: TRBJ2-7
CDR3nt: TGTGCCAGCAGCTTGGCAGTTGACTACGAGCAGTACTTC
CDR3aa: CASSLAVDYEQYF

v_gene: TRBV4-1
abundance: few
d_gene: .
j_gene: TRBJ2-2
CDR3nt: TGCGCCAGCAGCCAAGGCGAATGGCACTCGAACACCGGGGAGCTGTTTTTT
CDR3aa: CASSQGEWHSNTGELFF

v_gene: TRBV2
abundance: .
d_gene: .
j_gene: TRBJ2-3
CDR3nt: TGTGCCAGCAGGGGGGGGGCCGGGACAGATACGCAGTATTTT
CDR3aa: CASRGGAGTDTQYF

v_gene: TRBV30
abundance: .
d_gene: .
j_gene: TRBJ1-5
CDR3nt: TGTGCCTGGAGTCCAGGTCGTAGCAATCAGCCCCAGCATTTT
CDR3aa: CAWSPGRSNQPQHF

v_gene: TRBV18
abundance: .
d_gene: TRBD1
j_gene: TRBJ1-1
CDR3nt: TGTGCCAGCTCCCCATTGGATTCGACAGGGTCCAGTGAAGCTTTCTTT
CDR3aa: CASSPLDSTGSSEAFF

v_gene: TRBV5-1
abundance: few
d_gene: .
j_gene: TRBJ1-3
CDR3nt: TGCGCCAGCAGCGTTGACAGCACTCTACTCTCTGGAAACACCATATATTTT
CDR3aa: CASSVDSTLLSGNTIYF

v_gene: TRBV7-2
abundance: .
d_gene: TRBD2
j_gene: TRBJ2-1
CDR3nt: TGTGCCAGCAGCCATGTTCACGGACTAGCGGGGGGCTCAGTTCAGTTCTTC
CDR3aa: CASSHVHGLAGGSVQFF

v_gene: TRBV7-2
abundance: few
d_gene: .
j_gene: TRBJ2-7
CDR3nt: TGTGCCAGCAGCTTAGGGAGTACAGGGATTTGGGAGCAGTACTTC
CDR3aa: CASSLGSTGIWEQYF

v_gene: TRBV5-4
abundance: .
d_gene: .
j_gene: TRBJ1-3
CDR3nt: TGTGCCAGCAGCCTAATGACAGCCTCTGGAAACACCATATATTTT
CDR3aa: CASSLMTASGNTIYF

v_gene: TRBV29-1
abundance: .
d_gene: .
j_gene: TRBJ1-2
CDR3nt: TGCAGCGTTATGGGGGCGAATGGCTACACCTTC
CDR3aa: CSVMGANGYTF

v_gene: TRBV6-1
abundance: .
d_gene: .
j_gene: TRBJ1-5
CDR3nt: TGTGCCAGCAGTGAACGGACTAGCAATCAGCCCCAGCATTTT
CDR3aa: CASSERTSNQPQHF

v_gene: TRBV2
abundance: .
d_gene: TRBD1
j_gene: TRBJ1-1
CDR3nt: TGTGCCACAAGACAGGGAGGAACTGAAGCTTTCTTT
CDR3aa: CATRQGGTEAFF

v_gene: TRBV9
abundance: .
d_gene: .
j_gene: TRBJ2-1
CDR3nt: TGTGCCAGCAGCGGGAGGGGAAATGAGCAGTTCTTC
CDR3aa: CASSGRGNEQFF